The 13 T cell receptor beta chains in this list originate from one sample, sequenced in a study of identical twins. TCRdb processed the 5' RACE reads anew with MiXCR; each CDR3 protein has one entry. The sample consists of 690,000 or so distinct CDR3 sequences, under 9% of them appearing once. These same data were also listed under a study on yellow fever vaccine responses in identical twins.

Sequencing was carried out using PBMCs. The receptors originated from a woman aged 18-30 years in good health.

The chain carries TRBV5-6 and TRBJ2-1; no clear D gene. Trimming took 6 bases from V and 7 from J, leaving 20 bases between them. The CDR3 is made up of 15 amino acids. Germline CDR1 and CDR2: SGHDT and YYEEEE. CDR3 loop: CASNMYGPLGNEQFF. The CDR3 nucleotides are TGTGCCAGCAATATGTACGGTCCCCTGGGGAATGAGCAGTTCTTC.

This clonotype was seen a handful of times. This chain uses TRBV20-1 with TRBJ2-3; D gene uncertain. The CDR3 length is 15 residues. Germline lookup yields CDR1 DFQATT and CDR2 SNEGSKA (reference sequence). The V end was cut by 1 base, the J end by 1 base, with 12 bases between. The CDR3 region has the DNA TGCAGTGCTAGAGTGGCGGAAGACCGCACAGATACGCAGTATTTT. Its protein is CSARVAEDRTDTQYF.

This clonotype was seen only a few times. The rearrangement joins TRBV4-1 to TRBJ2-3; TRBD2 agrees at 9 bases. Germline CDR1 MGHRA, CDR2 YSYEKL. V dropped 0 bases and J dropped 6; count of bases not matched to a gene: 4. The CDR3 runs 15 residues. The CDR3 here is CASSQEQRGADTQYF. The CDR3 bases are TGCGCCAGCAGCCAAGAGCAGCGGGGGGCCGATACGCAGTATTTT.

This clonotype was picked up a small number of times. The V gene is TRBV27, the J gene TRBJ2-7; tentative D call: TRBD2 (6 bases). The CDR3 runs to 14 residues. Germline V gives CDR1 MNHEY, CDR2 SMNVEV (reference sequence). Trimming pared 1 base from V and 0 bases from J, leaving 7 bases between. This CDR3 is CASSLLAASYEQYF. The CDR3 DNA reads as TGTGCCAGCAGTTTATTAGCGGCCTCCTACGAGCAGTACTTC.

The chain recombines TRBV2 with TRBJ2-7; the D gene is possibly TRBD1 (6 bases). Germline CDR1 SNHLY, CDR2 FYNNEI. This CDR3 contains 12 residues. V was cut by 6 bases and J by 4 bases, with 10 bases left in between. In DNA, the CDR3 is TGTGCCAGCAGAACAGGGCTTTACGAGCAGTACTTC. Protein product: CASRTGLYEQYF.

The V and J genes are TRBV9 and TRBJ2-2; D possibly corresponds to TRBD1 (6 bases). Trimming stripped 0 bases from V and 6 bases from J, with 9 bases between. This CDR3 has 14 amino acids. Per the germline V gene, CDR1 is SGDLS and CDR2 is YYNGEE. CDR3 residues: CASSVEQGSGELFF. CDR3 nucleotides: TGTGCCAGCAGCGTAGAACAGGGTTCCGGGGAGCTGTTTTTT. The full variable domain, with the rest looked up from reference TRBV9 and TRBJ2-2, is DSGVTQTPKHLITATGQRVTLRCSPRSGDLSVYWYQQSLDQGLQFLIQYYNGEERAKGNILERFSAQQFPDLHSELNLSSLELGDSALYFCASSVEQGSGELFFGEGSRLTVL.

In its sample, this clonotype was seen a few times. The rearrangement links TRBV12-3 or TRBV12-4 to TRBJ2-7, with 10 bases identical to TRBD1. With V trimmed by 6 bases and J by 0 bases, 5 bases remained unmatched. CDR3 length equals 15 residues. CDR3 protein: CASSQGQGISYEQYF. Here the CDR3 DNA reads TGTGCCAGCAGCCAGGGACAGGGGATCTCCTACGAGCAGTACTTC.

The sample holds many counts of this clonotype. The chain uses TRBV5-6 and TRBJ2-5; 8 positions match TRBD1. V shed 2 bases, J shed 5 bases, and the junction held 2 bases outside the gene matches. The CDR3 consists of 13 residues. Germline V gives CDR1 SGHDT, CDR2 YYEEEE. CDR3 sequence reads: CASSFRGLETQYF. The CDR3 DNA follows: TGTGCCAGCAGCTTCAGGGGGCTGGAGACCCAGTACTTC. Supplemented by reference TRBV5-6 and TRBJ2-5, the full variable domain reads DAGVTQSPTHLIKTRGQQVTLRCSPKSGHDTVSWYQQALGQGPQFIFQYYEEEERQRGNFPDRFSGHQFPNYSSELNVNALLLGDSALYLCASSFRGLETQYFGPGTRLLVL.

In its sample, this clonotype was seen many times. The CDR3 DNA reads as TGTGCCACCAGTGATATCCCGGGACAACTATCGAACACCGGGGAGCTGTTTTTT. This gives the protein CATSDIPGQLSNTGELFF. The rearrangement joins TRBV24-1 to TRBJ2-2; TRBD1 might be the D (6 bases). V was shortened by 3 bases and J by 0 bases, with 16 bases between the two germline ends. Germline lookup yields CDR1 KGHDR and CDR2 SFDVKD. This CDR3 is 18 amino acids long.

V gene TRBV6-5 combines with J gene TRBJ2-7; D is possibly TRBD1 or TRBD2 (7 bases each). The CDR3 totals 12 residues. Germline V gene data show CDR1 as MNHEY and CDR2 as SVGAGI. V was pared by 7 bases and J by 5 bases, with 12 bases between. This CDR3 is CASTQGGNEQYF. The CDR3 nucleotides are TGTGCCAGCACTCAGGGGGGGAACGAGCAGTACTTC.

This clonotype was seen a few times. The chain is built from TRBV12-3 or TRBV12-4 and TRBJ2-7; weak D call: TRBD1 (6 bases). Trimming took off 5 bases at V and 5 bases at J, with 13 bases between the two ends. CDR3 size: 13 residues. CDR3 sequence: CASSPIQGHEQYF. CDR3 coding DNA: TGTGCCAGCAGTCCAATACAGGGTCACGAGCAGTACTTC.

This clonotype was observed at least ten times. This rearrangement joins TRBV11-2 to TRBJ2-7; D is ambiguous. CDR1 is SGHAT and CDR2 is FQNNGV in the germline V gene. V lost 1 base, J lost 3 bases, and 10 bases lay in between. This CDR3 is 14 amino acids long. The CDR3 loop is CASSLVSRYYEQYF. DNA for the CDR3: TGTGCCAGCAGCTTAGTATCTCGGTACTACGAGCAGTACTTC.

This clonotype was seen more than once but under ten times. The V gene is TRBV2, the J gene TRBJ2-4; no definite D call. Germline lookup yields CDR1 SNHLY and CDR2 FYNNEI. Trimming took off 0 bases at V and 9 bases at J, with 9 bases between the two ends. CDR3 length equals 13 residues. Here the CDR3 reads CASSEALRGIQYF. The CDR3 DNA sequence: TGTGCCAGCAGTGAAGCGCTTCGCGGCATTCAGTACTTC.